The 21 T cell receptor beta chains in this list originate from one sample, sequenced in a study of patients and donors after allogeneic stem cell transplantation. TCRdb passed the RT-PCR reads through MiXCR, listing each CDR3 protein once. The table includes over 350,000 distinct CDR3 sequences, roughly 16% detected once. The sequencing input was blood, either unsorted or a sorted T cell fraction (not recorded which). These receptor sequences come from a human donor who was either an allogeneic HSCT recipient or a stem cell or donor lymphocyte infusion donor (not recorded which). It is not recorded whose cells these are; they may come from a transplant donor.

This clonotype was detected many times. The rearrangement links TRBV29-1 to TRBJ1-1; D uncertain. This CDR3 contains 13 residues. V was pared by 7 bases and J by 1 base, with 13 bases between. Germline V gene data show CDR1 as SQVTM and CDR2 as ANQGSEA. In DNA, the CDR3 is TGCAGCGCCGATGGGGTAACGAACACTGAAGCTTTCTTT. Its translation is CSADGVTNTEAFF.

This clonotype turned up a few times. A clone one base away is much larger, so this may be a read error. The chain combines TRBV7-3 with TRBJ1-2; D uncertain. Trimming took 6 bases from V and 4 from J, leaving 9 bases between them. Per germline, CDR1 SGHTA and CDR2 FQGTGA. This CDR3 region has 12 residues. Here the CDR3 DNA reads TGTGCCAGCAGTCCGAGGGTCTATGGCTACACCTTC. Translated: CASSPRVYGYTF.

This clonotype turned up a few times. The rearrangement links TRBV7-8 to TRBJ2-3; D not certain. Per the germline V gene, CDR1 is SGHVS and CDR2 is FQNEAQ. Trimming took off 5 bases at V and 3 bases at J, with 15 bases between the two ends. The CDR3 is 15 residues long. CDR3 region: CASSPDPRRTDTQYF. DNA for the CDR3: TGTGCCAGCAGCCCGGACCCACGCCGGACAGATACGCAGTATTTT.

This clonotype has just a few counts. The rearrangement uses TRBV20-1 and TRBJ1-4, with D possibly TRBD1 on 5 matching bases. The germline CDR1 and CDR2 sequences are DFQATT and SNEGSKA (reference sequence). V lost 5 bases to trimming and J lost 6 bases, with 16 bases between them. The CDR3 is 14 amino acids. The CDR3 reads CSAPDSGKDEKLFF. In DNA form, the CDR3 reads TGCAGTGCTCCCGATTCAGGGAAGGATGAAAAACTGTTTTTT.

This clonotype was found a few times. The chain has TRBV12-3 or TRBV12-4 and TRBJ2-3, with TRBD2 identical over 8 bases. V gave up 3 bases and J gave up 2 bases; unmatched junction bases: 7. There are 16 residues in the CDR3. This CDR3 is CASSLTGRGATDTQYF. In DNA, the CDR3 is TGTGCCAGCAGTTTGACGGGGCGGGGGGCCACAGATACGCAGTATTTT.

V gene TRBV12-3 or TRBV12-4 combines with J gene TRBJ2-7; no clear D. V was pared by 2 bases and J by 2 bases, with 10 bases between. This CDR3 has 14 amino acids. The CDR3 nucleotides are TGTGCCAGCAGTTTATCAAACAGCCCCTACGAGCAGTACTTC. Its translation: CASSLSNSPYEQYF.

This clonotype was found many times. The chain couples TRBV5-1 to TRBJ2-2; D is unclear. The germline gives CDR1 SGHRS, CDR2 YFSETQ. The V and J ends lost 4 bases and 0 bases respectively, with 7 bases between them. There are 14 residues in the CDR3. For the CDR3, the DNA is TGCGCCAGCAGCACTTCACCGAACACCGGGGAGCTGTTTTTT. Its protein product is CASSTSPNTGELFF.

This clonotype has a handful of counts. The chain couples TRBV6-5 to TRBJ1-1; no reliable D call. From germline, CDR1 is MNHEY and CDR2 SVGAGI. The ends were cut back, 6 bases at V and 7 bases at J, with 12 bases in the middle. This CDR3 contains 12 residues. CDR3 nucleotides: TGTGCCAGCAGACCCCCCCGCAGTGAAGCTTTCTTT. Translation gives CASRPPRSEAFF.

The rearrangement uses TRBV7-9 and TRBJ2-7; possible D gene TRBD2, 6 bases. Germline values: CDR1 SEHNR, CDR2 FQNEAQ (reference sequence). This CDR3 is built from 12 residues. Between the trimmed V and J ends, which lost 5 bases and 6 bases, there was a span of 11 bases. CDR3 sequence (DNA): TGTGCCAGCAGCCCCCTGGGAGGCGAGCAGTACTTC. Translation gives CASSPLGGEQYF.

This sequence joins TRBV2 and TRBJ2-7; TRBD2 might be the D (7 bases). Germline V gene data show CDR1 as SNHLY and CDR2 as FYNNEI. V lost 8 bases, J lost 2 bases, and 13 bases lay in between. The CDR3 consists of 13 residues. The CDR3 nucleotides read TGTGCCAGCTTTCCGGGGGGCACCTACGAGCAGTACTTC. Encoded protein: CASFPGGTYEQYF. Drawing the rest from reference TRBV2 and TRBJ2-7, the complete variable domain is EPEVTQTPSHQVTQMGQEVILRCVPISNHLYFYWYRQILGQKVEFLVSFYNNEISEKSEIFDDQFSVERPDGSNFTLKIRSTKLEDSAMYFCASFPGGTYEQYFGPGTRLTVT.

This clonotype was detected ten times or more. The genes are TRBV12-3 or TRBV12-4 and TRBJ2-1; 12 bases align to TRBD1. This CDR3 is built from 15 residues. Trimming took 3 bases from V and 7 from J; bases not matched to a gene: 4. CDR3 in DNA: TGTGCCAGCAGTTTTTGGGACAGGGGGCGAAATGAGCAGTTCTTC. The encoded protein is CASSFWDRGRNEQFF.

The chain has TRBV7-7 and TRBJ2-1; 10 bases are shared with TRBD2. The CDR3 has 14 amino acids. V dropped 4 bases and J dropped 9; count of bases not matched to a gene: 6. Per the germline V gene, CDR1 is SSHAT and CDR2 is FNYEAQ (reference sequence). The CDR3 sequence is CASSSAGGSIEQFF. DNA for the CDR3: TGTGCCAGCAGCTCAGCGGGAGGGTCCATTGAGCAGTTCTTC.

The CDR3 spells CASSSRTSRSYEQYF. The CDR3 bases are TGTGCCAGCAGTTCAAGGACTAGCCGCTCCTACGAGCAGTACTTC. The chain couples TRBV27 to TRBJ2-7; 8 nucleotides align to TRBD2. In germline, CDR1 is MNHEY, CDR2 SMNVEV (reference sequence). This CDR3 has 15 residues. V lost 4 bases to trimming and J lost 0 bases; unmatched junction nucleotides: 5.

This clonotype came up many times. The CDR3 loop is CASSLMGHLEAFF. CDR3 in DNA: TGTGCCAGCAGTTTAATGGGGCACCTCGAAGCTTTCTTT. J is TRBJ1-1 and V is TRBV12-3 or TRBV12-4; TRBD1 might be the D (5 bases). The V gene lost 2 bases and the J gene lost 8 bases, with 12 bases spanning the gap. This CDR3 is 13 amino acids long.

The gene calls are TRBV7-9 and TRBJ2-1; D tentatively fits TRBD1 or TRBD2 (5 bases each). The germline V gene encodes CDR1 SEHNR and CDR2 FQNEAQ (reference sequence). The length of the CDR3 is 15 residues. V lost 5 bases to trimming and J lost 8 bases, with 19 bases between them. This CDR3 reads CASSAREVRGDEQFF. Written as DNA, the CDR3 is TGTGCCAGCAGCGCCCGCGAGGTCCGGGGCGATGAGCAGTTCTTC.

The CDR3 DNA reads as TGTGCCACCAGCAAGAACAGAGCGGACACTGAAGCTTTCTTT. This gives the protein CATSKNRADTEAFF. V is TRBV15 and J is TRBJ1-1, with unresolved D. Trimming removed 4 bases from V and 3 bases from J, with 12 bases in between. Germline V gene lookup returns CDR1 LNHNV and CDR2 YYDKDF (reference sequence). The CDR3 sequence is 14 residues long.

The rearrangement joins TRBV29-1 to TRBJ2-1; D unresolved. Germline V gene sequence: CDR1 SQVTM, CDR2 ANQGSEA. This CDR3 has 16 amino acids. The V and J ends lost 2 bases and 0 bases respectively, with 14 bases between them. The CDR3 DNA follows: TGCAGCGTTGAACGGGCCGGGCCAAGCTCCTACAATGAGCAGTTCTTC. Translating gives CSVERAGPSSYNEQFF.

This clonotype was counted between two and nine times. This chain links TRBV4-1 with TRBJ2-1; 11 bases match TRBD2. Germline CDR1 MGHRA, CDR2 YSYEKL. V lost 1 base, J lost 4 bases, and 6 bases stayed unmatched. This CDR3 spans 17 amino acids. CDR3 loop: CASSQGTTSGAYNEQFF. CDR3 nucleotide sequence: TGCGCCAGCAGCCAAGGCACGACTAGCGGGGCGTACAATGAGCAGTTCTTC.

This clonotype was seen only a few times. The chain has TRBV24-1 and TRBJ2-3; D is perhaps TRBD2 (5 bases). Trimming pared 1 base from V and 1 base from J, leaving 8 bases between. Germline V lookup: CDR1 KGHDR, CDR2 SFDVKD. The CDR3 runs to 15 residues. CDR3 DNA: TGTGCCACCAGTGATTTTACTAGGGGCACAGATACGCAGTATTTT. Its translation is CATSDFTRGTDTQYF.

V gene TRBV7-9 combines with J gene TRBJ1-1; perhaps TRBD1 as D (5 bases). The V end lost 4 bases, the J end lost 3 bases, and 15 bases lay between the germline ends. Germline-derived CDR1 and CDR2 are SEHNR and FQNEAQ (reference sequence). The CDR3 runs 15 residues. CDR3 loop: CASSWTVPRDTEAFF. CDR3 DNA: TGTGCCAGCAGCTGGACCGTTCCCAGGGACACTGAAGCTTTCTTT.

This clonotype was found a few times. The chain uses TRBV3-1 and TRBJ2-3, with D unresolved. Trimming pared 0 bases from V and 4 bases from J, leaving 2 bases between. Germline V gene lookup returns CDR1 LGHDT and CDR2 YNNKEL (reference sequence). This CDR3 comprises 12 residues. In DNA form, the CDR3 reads TGTGCCAGCAGCCAAGATTCAGATACGCAGTATTTT. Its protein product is CASSQDSDTQYF.